This entry lists 5 T cell receptor beta chains sequenced from one sample in a study of PD-1 blockade in classical Hodgkin lymphoma. Specified time point: newly diagnosed, previously untreated cHL patient sample. Using immunoSEQ multiplex PCR, the repertoire was profiled, and TCRdb retains in-frame clones only, with some absent. The repertoire includes roughly 68,000 clones, 93% of them detected once, and about 2.6% sits in the top ten. The source material was peripheral blood mononuclear cells (PBMCs). These TCRs come from a human donor with classical Hodgkin lymphoma.

The V gene is TRBV5-4, the J gene TRBJ1-1; weak D call: TRBD1 (6 bases). The CDR3 has 14 residues. The germline V and J ends were trimmed by 1 base and 0 bases, with 7 bases remaining between them. Germline V gene lookup returns CDR1 SGHNT and CDR2 YYREEE (reference sequence). The CDR3, as DNA: TGTGCCAGCAGCTTGAAGGGGGTGAACACTGAAGCTTTCTTT. Translating gives CASSLKGVNTEAFF.

The rearrangement uses TRBV7-9 and TRBJ1-1; 7 positions agree with TRBD1. This CDR3 has 14 residues. The V gene's germline CDR1 is SEHNR and CDR2 FQNEAQ (reference sequence). V gave up 4 bases and J gave up 6 bases; unmatched junction bases: 8. The CDR3 spells CASSSDRVSAEAFF. The CDR3 DNA follows: TGTGCCAGCAGCTCAGACAGGGTATCGGCTGAAGCTTTCTTT. The whole variable domain, remainder taken from reference TRBV7-9 and TRBJ1-1, is DTGVSQNPRHKITKRGQNVTFRCDPISEHNRLYWYRQTLGQGPEFLTYFQNEAQLEKSRLLSDRFSAERPKGSFSTLEIQRTEQGDSAMYLCASSSDRVSAEAFFGQGTRLTVV.

V usage is TRBV9 and J usage is TRBJ2-7; 8 nucleotides align to TRBD1. This CDR3 contains 14 residues. V dropped 0 bases and J dropped 3; count of bases not matched to a gene: 2. Germline values: CDR1 SGDLS, CDR2 YYNGEE. The chain's CDR3 is CASSVGGQDYEQYF. The CDR3 DNA follows: TGTGCCAGCAGCGTAGGGGGACAGGACTACGAGCAGTACTTC.

In this sample, this clone turned up a few times. The chain has TRBV4-1 and TRBJ2-5; no firm D call. There are 15 residues in the CDR3. V shed 0 bases and J shed 5 bases, with 13 bases lying between them. Germline V gene data show CDR1 as MGHRA and CDR2 as YSYEKL. The CDR3 DNA is TGCGCCAGCAGCCAAGAGGTCAGAGCCCAGGAGACCCAGTACTTC. As protein: CASSQEVRAQETQYF.

In this sample, this clone turned up a few times. This chain connects TRBV6-1 to TRBJ2-5; 7 bases match TRBD2. This CDR3 has 14 residues. J lost 5 bases, V lost 4 bases, and 7 bases had no gene match. The V gene's germline CDR1 is MNHNS and CDR2 SASEGT. CDR3 coding DNA: TGTGCCAGCAGTGGGGGGGGAGTGGCGGAGACCCAGTACTTC. Protein: CASSGGGVAETQYF.